Given below is one T cell receptor (beta chain) in context. The antigen is undetermined. There are 12 residues in the CDR3. Trimming cost V 4 bases and J 6 bases, with 9 bases left between them. The V gene's germline CDR1 is KGHSH and CDR2 LQKENI. This sample stems from a study of T cell responses to AZD1222 COVID-19 vaccine. Some clones are missing from TCRdb's copy, which holds only in-frame ones; the method was immunoSEQ multiplex PCR. The profile shows 140,000 or so clones, approximately 91% of them singletons. Study-wide points: Clonal diversity was possibly underestimated; the donors were predominantly white British and more often female. Spike-specific TCR breadth and depth grew following two AZD1222 doses.

Material: peripheral blood, obtained 28 days after the second AZD1222 dose. The sequence derives from an adult who received the AZD1222 COVID-19 vaccine. This rearrangement joins TRBV18 to TRBJ1-2, with D possibly matching TRBD1 (5 bases). The CDR3 DNA reads as TGTGCCAGCTCACTAGACAGTCATGGCTACACCTTC. Its translation is CASSLDSHGYTF.